The clone carrying this TCR beta chain was recorded once. The sample comes from a study of blood T cells in healthy people across ages. V was pared by 5 bases and J by 5 bases, with 10 bases of the junction left unmatched. This CDR3 is built from 15 residues. Germline CDR1 reads MNHEY; CDR2 reads SMNVEV (reference sequence). Primed by a sample-barcoded 5' primer and a J-beta primer mix, a second PCR proceeded for about 7 to 11 cycles. MiXCR, applied by TCRdb to the 5' RACE reads, yields one record per CDR3 protein. The sample includes 1.5 million to 2 million distinct CDR3 sequences, roughly 52% seen only once; the top ten take 2.1%.

The sample consisted of blood. The chain has TRBV27 and TRBJ2-5, with 8 positions matching TRBD2. The sequence derives from a woman in her forties in good health. The CDR3 region has the DNA TGTGCCAGCAGTGGGGGACTAGTAGGACGGGAGACCCAGTACTTC. This encodes CASSGGLVGRETQYF.